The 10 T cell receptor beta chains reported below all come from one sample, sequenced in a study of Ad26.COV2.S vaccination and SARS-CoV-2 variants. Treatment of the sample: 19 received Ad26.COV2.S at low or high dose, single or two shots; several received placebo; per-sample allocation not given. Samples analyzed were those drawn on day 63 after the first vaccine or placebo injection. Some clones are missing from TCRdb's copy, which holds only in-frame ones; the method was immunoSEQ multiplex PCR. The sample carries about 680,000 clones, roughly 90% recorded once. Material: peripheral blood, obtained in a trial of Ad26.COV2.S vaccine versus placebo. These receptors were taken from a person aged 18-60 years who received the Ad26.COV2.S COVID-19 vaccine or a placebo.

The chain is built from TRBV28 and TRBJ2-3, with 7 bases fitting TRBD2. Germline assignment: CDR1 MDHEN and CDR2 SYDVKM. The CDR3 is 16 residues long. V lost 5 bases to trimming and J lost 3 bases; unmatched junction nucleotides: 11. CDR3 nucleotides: TGTGCCAGCAGTACCGTAGCCGGGAGGCTGACAGATACGCAGTATTTT. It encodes CASSTVAGRLTDTQYF.

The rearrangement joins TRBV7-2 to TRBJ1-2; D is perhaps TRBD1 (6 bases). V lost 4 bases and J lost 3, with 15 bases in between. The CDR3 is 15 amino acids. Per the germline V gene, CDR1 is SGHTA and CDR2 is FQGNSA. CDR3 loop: CASSSYRGPDYGYTF. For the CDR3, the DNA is TGTGCCAGCAGCTCCTACCGGGGGCCAGACTATGGCTACACCTTC.

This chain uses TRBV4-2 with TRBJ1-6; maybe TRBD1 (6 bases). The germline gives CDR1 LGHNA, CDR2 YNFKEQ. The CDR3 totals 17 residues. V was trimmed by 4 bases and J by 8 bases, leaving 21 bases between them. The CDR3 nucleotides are TGTGCCAGCAGCCTCACTACGGATTCAGGGGTTTATTCACCCCTCCACTTT. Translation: CASSLTTDSGVYSPLHF.

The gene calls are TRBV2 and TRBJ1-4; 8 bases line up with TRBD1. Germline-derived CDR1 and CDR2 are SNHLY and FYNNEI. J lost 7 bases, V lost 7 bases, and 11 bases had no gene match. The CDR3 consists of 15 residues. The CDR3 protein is CASTRTGTFGEKLFF. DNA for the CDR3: TGTGCCAGCACCAGGACAGGGACGTTTGGTGAAAAACTGTTTTTT.

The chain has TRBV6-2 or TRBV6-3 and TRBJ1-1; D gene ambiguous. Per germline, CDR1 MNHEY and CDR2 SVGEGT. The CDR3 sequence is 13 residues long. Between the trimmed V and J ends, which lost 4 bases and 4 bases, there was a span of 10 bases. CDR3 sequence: CASSSHAATEAFF. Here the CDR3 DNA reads TGTGCCAGCAGTTCCCATGCGGCCACTGAAGCTTTCTTT.

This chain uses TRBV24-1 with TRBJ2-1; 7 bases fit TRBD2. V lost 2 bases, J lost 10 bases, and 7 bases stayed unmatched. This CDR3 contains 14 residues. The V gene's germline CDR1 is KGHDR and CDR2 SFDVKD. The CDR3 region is CATSDYHSGQEQFF. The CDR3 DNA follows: TGTGCCACCAGTGATTACCATAGCGGGCAAGAGCAGTTCTTC.

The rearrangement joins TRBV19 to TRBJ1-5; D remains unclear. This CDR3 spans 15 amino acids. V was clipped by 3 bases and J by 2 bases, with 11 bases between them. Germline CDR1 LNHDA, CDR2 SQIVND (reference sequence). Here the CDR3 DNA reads TGTGCCAGTAGTATGAAGGGTTGGGGCAATCAGCCCCAGCATTTT. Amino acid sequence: CASSMKGWGNQPQHF. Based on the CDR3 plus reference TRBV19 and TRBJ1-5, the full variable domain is DGGITQSPKYLFRKEGQNVTLSCEQNLNHDAMYWYRQDPGQGLRLIYYSQIVNDFQKGDIAEGYSVSREKKESFPLTVTSAQKNPTAFYLCASSMKGWGNQPQHFGDGTRLSIL.

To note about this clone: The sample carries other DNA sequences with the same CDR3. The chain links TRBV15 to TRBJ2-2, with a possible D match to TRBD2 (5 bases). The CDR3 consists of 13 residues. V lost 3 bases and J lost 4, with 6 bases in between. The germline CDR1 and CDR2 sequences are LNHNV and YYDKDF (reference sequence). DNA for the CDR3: TGTGCCACCAGCAGGGACTTCACCGGGGAGCTGTTTTTT. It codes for CATSRDFTGELFF.

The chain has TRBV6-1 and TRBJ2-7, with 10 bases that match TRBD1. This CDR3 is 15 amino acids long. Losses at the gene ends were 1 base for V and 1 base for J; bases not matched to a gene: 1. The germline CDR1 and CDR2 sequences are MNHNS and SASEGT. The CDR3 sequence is CASSEGTGGSYEQYF. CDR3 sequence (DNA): TGTGCCAGCAGTGAAGGGACAGGGGGTTCCTACGAGCAGTACTTC.

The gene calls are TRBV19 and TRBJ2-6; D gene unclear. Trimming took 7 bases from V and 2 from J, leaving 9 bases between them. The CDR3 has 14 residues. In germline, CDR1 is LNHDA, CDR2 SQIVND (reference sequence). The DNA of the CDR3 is TGTGCCAGTACCCGGAATACTGGGGCCAACGTCCTGACTTTC. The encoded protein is CASTRNTGANVLTF.